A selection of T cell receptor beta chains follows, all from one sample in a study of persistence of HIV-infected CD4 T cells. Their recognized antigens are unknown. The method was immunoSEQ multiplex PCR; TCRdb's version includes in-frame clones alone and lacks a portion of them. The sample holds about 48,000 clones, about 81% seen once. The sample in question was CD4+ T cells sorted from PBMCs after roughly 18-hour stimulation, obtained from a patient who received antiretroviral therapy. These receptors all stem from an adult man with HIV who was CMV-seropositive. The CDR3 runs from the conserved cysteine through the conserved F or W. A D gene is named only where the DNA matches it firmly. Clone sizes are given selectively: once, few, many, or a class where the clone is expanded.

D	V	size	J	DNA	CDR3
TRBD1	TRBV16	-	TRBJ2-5	TGTGCCAGCAGCCAATCTTCAGGGGGAAAGACCCAGTACTTC	CASSQSSGGKTQYF
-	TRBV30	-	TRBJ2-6	TGTGCCTGGAACTCTGGGGCCAACGTCCTGACTTTC	CAWNSGANVLTF
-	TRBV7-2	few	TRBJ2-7	TGTGCCAGCAGCCTCCCGGGAGTCGGCGAGCAGTACTTC	CASSLPGVGEQYF
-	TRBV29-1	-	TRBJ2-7	TGCAGCGTTTCCGTGGGACTCTACGAGCAGTACTTC	CSVSVGLYEQYF
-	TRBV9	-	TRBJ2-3	TGTGCCAGCAGCGTAGCGGGAGTGGGAACAGATACGCAGTATTTT	CASSVAGVGTDTQYF
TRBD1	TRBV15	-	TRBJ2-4	TGTGCCACCAGCGGGGCTCGGGACAGGGGGCCTTGGGTGGCCAAAAACATTCAGTACTTC	CATSGARDRGPWVAKNIQYF
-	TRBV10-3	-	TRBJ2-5	TGTGCCATCAGTGAGGGGGCTACCCAGTACTTC	CAISEGATQYF
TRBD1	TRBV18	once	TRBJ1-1	TGTGCCAGCTCACCACTAAGACAGGGTGAAACTTTCTTT	CASSPLRQGETFF
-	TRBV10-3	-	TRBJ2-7	TGTGCCACCCAACAGGGTCTGGAGGAGCAGTACTTC	CATQQGLEEQYF
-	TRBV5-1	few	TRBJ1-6	TGCGCCAGCAGCTTGGAAGGGGCAGGGTCCCCCCTCCACTTT	CASSLEGAGSPLHF
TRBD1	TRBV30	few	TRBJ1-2	TGTGCCTGGAGTCGCATGGGACAGACTGGTGGCTACACCTTC	CAWSRMGQTGGYTF
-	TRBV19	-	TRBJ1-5	TGTGCCAGTACCAAAGGCTTAGGGTATAGCAATCAGCCCCAGCATTTT	CASTKGLGYSNQPQHF
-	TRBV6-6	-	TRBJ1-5	TGTGCCAGCAGTCTGACCCGGCAGAGCAATCAGCCCCAGCATTTT	CASSLTRQSNQPQHF
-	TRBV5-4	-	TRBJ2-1	TGTGCCAGCAGCTTGGCCCTAGCTATCATTAGGAATGAGCAGTTCTTC	CASSLALAIIRNEQFF
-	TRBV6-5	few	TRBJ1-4	TGTGCCAGCAGGACAGGAGTATTTGGGGAAAAACTGTTTTTT	CASRTGVFGEKLFF
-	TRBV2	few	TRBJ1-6	TGTGCCATCTCCCTCGGCCAGAATTCACCCCTCCACTTT	CAISLGQNSPLHF
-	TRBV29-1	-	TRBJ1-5	TGCAGCGTTTCGACAGGTTATAGCAATCAGCCCCAGCATTTT	CSVSTGYSNQPQHF
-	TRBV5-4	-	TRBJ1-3	TGTGCCAGCAGCTGGGGGGGTGTGCCCTCTGGAAACACCATATATTTT	CASSWGGVPSGNTIYF
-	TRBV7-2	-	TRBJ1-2	TGTGCCAGCAGCTTACTTCGGGGCTACACCTTC	CASSLLRGYTF
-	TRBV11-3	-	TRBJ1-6	TGTGCCAGCAGCTTAGGCGCTGTTGGTTCACCCCTCCACTTT	CASSLGAVGSPLHF
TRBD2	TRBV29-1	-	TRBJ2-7	TGCAGCGTTGAACCCCGGGGGGGGTTGCCCTACGAGCAGTACTTC	CSVEPRGGLPYEQYF
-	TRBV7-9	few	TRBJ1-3	TGTGCCAGCAGTCGAGGGGTGTCTGGAAACACCATATATTTT	CASSRGVSGNTIYF
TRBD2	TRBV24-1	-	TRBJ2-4	TGTGCCACCAGTGGAACTAGCGGGGCGCGCATTCAGTACTTC	CATSGTSGARIQYF
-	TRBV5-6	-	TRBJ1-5	TGTGCCAGCAGCTTGGTGGGGACAACCAATCAGCCCCAGCATTTT	CASSLVGTTNQPQHF
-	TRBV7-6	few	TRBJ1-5	TGTGCCAGCAGCTTAGTGGGGAATCAGCCCCAGCATTTT	CASSLVGNQPQHF
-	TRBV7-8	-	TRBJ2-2	TGTGCCAGCAGCCAGTACACCGGGGAGCTGTTTTTT	CASSQYTGELFF
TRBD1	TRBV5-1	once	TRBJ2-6	TGCGCCAGCAGCTTGGGTACGACAGGGGTCGGGGCCAACGTCCTGACTTTC	CASSLGTTGVGANVLTF
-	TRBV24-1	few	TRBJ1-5	TGTGCCACCAGTGATTCAGGGTTTGATCAGCCCCAGCATTTT	CATSDSGFDQPQHF
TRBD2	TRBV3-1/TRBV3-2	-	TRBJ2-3	TGTGCCAGCAGCCAGATGACTAGCAGTGGTACGCAGTATTTT	CASSQMTSSGTQYF
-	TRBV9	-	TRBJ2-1	TGTGCCAGCAGCCCGCCTGGGGCCCCCCGGTCCAATGAGCAGTTCTTC	CASSPPGAPRSNEQFF
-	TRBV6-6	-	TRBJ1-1	TGTGCCAGCAGCTATCCTGGGGGTAACACTGAAGCTTTCTTT	CASSYPGGNTEAFF
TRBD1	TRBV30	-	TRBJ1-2	TGTGCCTGGAGCGCAGGGGGCGATGGCTACACCTTC	CAWSAGGDGYTF
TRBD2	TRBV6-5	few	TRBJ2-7	TGTGCCAGCAGTTACGGCAGGGAGGGACGGCAGTACTTC	CASSYGREGRQYF
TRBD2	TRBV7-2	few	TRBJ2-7	TGTGCCAGCAGCTTAACTAGCGGGGGGATTTACGAGCAGTACTTC	CASSLTSGGIYEQYF
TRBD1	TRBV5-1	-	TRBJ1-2	TGCGCCAGCAGCTCGACAGGGGATAACTATGGCTACACCTTC	CASSSTGDNYGYTF
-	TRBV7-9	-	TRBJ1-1	TGTGCCAGTTTAGGCGGGGGAGGGAAAGCTTTCTTT	CASLGGGGKAFF
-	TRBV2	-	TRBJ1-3	TGTGCCAGCAGTGAAGACAGGCGCTCTGGAAACACCATATATTTT	CASSEDRRSGNTIYF
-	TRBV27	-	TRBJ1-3	TGTGCCAGCAGTTTAGGTTCGTTAGGGACCGGAAACACCATATATTTT	CASSLGSLGTGNTIYF
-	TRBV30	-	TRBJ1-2	TGTGCCTGGAGCTCTCGGGGAGGCTATGGCTACACCTTC	CAWSSRGGYGYTF
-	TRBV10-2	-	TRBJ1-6	TGCGCCAGCAGTGAGCACCGGACAACGCAGAATTCACCCCTCCACTTT	CASSEHRTTQNSPLHF
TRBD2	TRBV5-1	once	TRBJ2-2	TGCGCCAGCAGCTTGGAGGCGGGAGGAAACACCGGGGAGCTGTTTTTT	CASSLEAGGNTGELFF
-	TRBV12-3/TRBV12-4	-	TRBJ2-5	TGTGCCAGCAGTTTGAAAGAGACCCAGTACTTC	CASSLKETQYF
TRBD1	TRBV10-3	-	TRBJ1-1	TGTGCCATCAGCCAACAGGGGTGGTACACTGAAGCTTTCTTT	CAISQQGWYTEAFF
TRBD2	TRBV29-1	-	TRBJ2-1	TGCAGCGTCGGCAGGCGGGAGGGCCGAAATGAGCAGTTCTTC	CSVGRREGRNEQFF
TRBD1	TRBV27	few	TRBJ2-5	TGTGCCAGCAGGCGGACAGGGGCCCGGGCCGATACGGAGACCCAGTACTTC	CASRRTGARADTETQYF
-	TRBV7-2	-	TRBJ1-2	TGTGCCAGCAGCTTAGACGGCTACAGCGGCTATGGCTACACCTTC	CASSLDGYSGYGYTF
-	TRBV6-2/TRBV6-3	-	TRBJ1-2	TGTGCCAGCAGTTACGAGAGGACCAGCAATGGCTACACCTTC	CASSYERTSNGYTF
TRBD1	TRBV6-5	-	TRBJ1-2	TGTGCCAGCAGTTTACAGGGGTATGGCTACACCTTC	CASSLQGYGYTF
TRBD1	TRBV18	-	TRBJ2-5	TGTGCCAGCTCACCGGGGACAGGGGGACAGACCCAGTACTTC	CASSPGTGGQTQYF
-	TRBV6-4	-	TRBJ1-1	TGTGCCAGCAGTGACTCTGAAGGGGGGAGGAGAAACCCTCCAGAAGCTTTCTTT	CASSDSEGGRRNPPEAFF
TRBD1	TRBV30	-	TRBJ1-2	TGTGCCTGGAGTGCAGGGACAGGGGGCTATGGCTACACCTTC	CAWSAGTGGYGYTF